This entry lists 14 T cell receptor beta chains sequenced from one sample in a study of shared clonotypes between healthy human individuals. Repertoires were generated with immunoSEQ multiplex PCR, while TCRdb's copy carries only in-frame clones and drops some. Here the sample spans about 2.2 million clones, 90% to 95% being singletons. CD45RO-negative, CCR7-selected cells formed the naive CD8 fraction, which excluded terminally differentiated effector memory CD45RA+ cells. What was sequenced was naive CD8+ T cells from PBMCs. These receptors were obtained from a man aged 18 to 29 in good health. Some clones in this sample may be carry-over from other donors' samples.

Note on this clone: In the same sample, other DNA sequences code for this CDR3. The chain uses TRBV7-9 and TRBJ2-7; D uncertain. With 1 base removed from V and 6 bases from J, the gap between germline ends came to 7 bases. Germline V gene lookup returns CDR1 SEHNR and CDR2 FQNEAQ (reference sequence). CDR3 length: 12 residues. This chain's CDR3 is CASSLGAAEQYF. The DNA for the CDR3 is TGTGCCAGCAGCTTAGGGGCAGCCGAGCAGTACTTC.

The V gene is TRBV9, the J gene TRBJ2-2; the match to TRBD2 covers 9 bases. Trimming cost V 4 bases and J 5 bases; bases outside gene matches: 6. The CDR3 sequence is 15 residues long. Germline loops: CDR1 SGDLS, CDR2 YYNGEE. The CDR3: CASSISGSGTGELFF. The CDR3 DNA reads TGTGCCAGCAGCATTAGCGGGAGCGGGACCGGGGAGCTGTTTTTT. Filled out from reference TRBV9 and TRBJ2-2, the complete variable domain reads DSGVTQTPKHLITATGQRVTLRCSPRSGDLSVYWYQQSLDQGLQFLIQYYNGEERAKGNILERFSAQQFPDLHSELNLSSLELGDSALYFCASSISGSGTGELFFGEGSRLTVL.

The J gene is TRBJ1-5, the V gene TRBV5-6; possible D gene TRBD1, 5 bases. From germline, CDR1 is SGHDT and CDR2 YYEEEE. Trimming removed 4 bases from V and 0 bases from J, with 8 bases in between. This CDR3 region has 14 residues. For the CDR3, the DNA is TGTGCCAGCAGCCCGGGACTTAGCAATCAGCCCCAGCATTTT. This encodes CASSPGLSNQPQHF.

This sequence joins TRBV9 and TRBJ1-3, with D perhaps matching TRBD1 (6 bases). The CDR3 extends over 17 amino acids. Germline V gene sequence: CDR1 SGDLS, CDR2 YYNGEE. With 3 bases removed from V and 3 bases from J, the gap between germline ends came to 19 bases. CDR3 coding DNA: TGTGCCAGCAGCGAGAACAGGGATACCCTTGGTGGAAACACCATATATTTT. Its protein is CASSENRDTLGGNTIYF.

This clone was seen a handful of times. This sample includes further DNA sequences coding for the same CDR3. The chain links TRBV25-1 to TRBJ1-2; no clear D. The CDR3 has 11 amino acids. Germline CDR1 and CDR2: MGHDK and SYGVNS. The V and J ends lost 4 bases and 5 bases respectively, with 5 bases between them. CDR3 bases: TGTGCCAGCAGTGCCGGGTATGGCTACACCTTC. Translated: CASSAGYGYTF.

This clone was seen just once. In the same sample, other DNA sequences code for this CDR3. The chain recombines TRBV27 with TRBJ1-3, with TRBD1 as a possible D gene (5 bases). The V gene lost 3 bases and the J gene lost 2 bases, with 8 bases spanning the gap. The CDR3 consists of 14 residues. Germline lookup yields CDR1 MNHEY and CDR2 SMNVEV (reference sequence). The CDR3, as DNA: TGTGCCAGCAGTTTGAGGGGAGCTGGAAACACCATATATTTT. Protein sequence: CASSLRGAGNTIYF.

Concerning this clone itself: The sample contains more than one DNA sequence encoding this CDR3. The genes are TRBV6-5 and TRBJ2-7; D remains unclear. The CDR3 sequence is 13 residues long. The V gene's germline CDR1 is MNHEY and CDR2 SVGAGI. V dropped 0 bases and J dropped 1 base, with 4 bases sitting between them. The CDR3 coding sequence is TGTGCCAGCAGTTACTCGAAATCCTACGAGCAGTACTTC. Translating gives CASSYSKSYEQYF.

The chain has TRBV4-1 and TRBJ2-1; either TRBD1 or TRBD2 may supply D (5 bases each). The CDR3 loop spans 13 amino acids. Germline assignment: CDR1 MGHRA and CDR2 YSYEKL. The V end was cut by 8 bases, the J end by 1 base, with 9 bases between. Here the CDR3 reads CASGTVSYNEQFF. Here the CDR3 DNA reads TGCGCCAGCGGGACCGTATCCTACAATGAGCAGTTCTTC.

Regarding this clone: This sample includes further DNA sequences coding for the same CDR3. The rearrangement joins TRBV11-2 to TRBJ2-7; D is ambiguous. From germline, CDR1 is SGHAT and CDR2 FQNNGV. The CDR3 is 11 amino acids. V lost 5 bases and J lost 2, with 4 bases in between. Here the CDR3 reads CASSATYEQYF. CDR3 nucleotides: TGTGCCAGCAGCGCAACCTACGAGCAGTACTTC.

This chain connects TRBV4-3 to TRBJ2-1, with TRBD1 matching 9 bases. This CDR3 has 16 amino acids. V lost 4 bases and J lost 4; bases outside the gene matches: 8. CDR1 is LGHNA and CDR2 is YSLEER in the germline V gene. The CDR3 loop is CASSPGTGPTYNEQFF. CDR3 nucleotide sequence: TGCGCCAGCAGCCCCGGGACAGGGCCCACTTACAATGAGCAGTTCTTC.

This sequence joins TRBV6-6 and TRBJ1-1, with 10 positions matching TRBD1. CDR1 and CDR2 (germline): MNHNY, SVGAGI (reference sequence). The CDR3 totals 14 residues. The J segment lost 8 bases and the V segment lost 2 bases, leaving 5 bases of the junction unmatched. The CDR3 protein is CASSYPGTGEEAFF. In nucleotides, the CDR3 is TGTGCCAGCAGTTACCCTGGGACAGGGGAAGAAGCTTTCTTT.

The V call is TRBV28, the J call TRBJ2-5; no firm D call. The germline V gene has CDR1 MDHEN and CDR2 SYDVKM. The CDR3 is 14 residues long. V was trimmed by 1 base and J by 2 bases, leaving 8 bases between them. The CDR3 region has the DNA TGTGCCAGCAGTTTATATCAACAGCAAGAGACCCAGTACTTC. Protein: CASSLYQQQETQYF.

The chain is built from TRBV29-1 and TRBJ2-1; possibly TRBD1 for D (6 bases). Trimming left V 0 bases short and J 0 bases short, with 12 bases between. This CDR3 spans 16 amino acids. Germline V lookup: CDR1 SQVTM, CDR2 ANQGSEA. The CDR3 sequence: CSVEEVGRGSYNEQFF. The CDR3 DNA is TGCAGCGTTGAAGAGGTCGGCAGGGGCTCCTACAATGAGCAGTTCTTC.

The gene calls are TRBV7-3 and TRBJ2-4; D ambiguous. The ends were cut back, 5 bases at V and 6 bases at J, with 8 bases in the middle. This CDR3 is 12 amino acids long. From germline, CDR1 is SGHTA and CDR2 FQGTGA. The CDR3 region is CASSGDANIQYF. In nucleotides, the CDR3 is TGTGCCAGCAGCGGGGATGCAAACATTCAGTACTTC.